One sample yielded the 12 T cell receptor beta chains listed below, sequenced in a study of Graves' ophthalmopathy and Graves' hyperthyroidism. The authors amplified TCR beta CDR3 regions from RNA transcripts. The library came from an HTBI-primed first-round RT-PCR and a second-round multiplex PCR. TCRdb reanalysed the multiplex PCR reads using MiXCR and keeps one entry per CDR3 protein. The sample lists over 150,000 distinct CDR3 sequences; over 35% were seen once. Sequencing was performed on peripheral blood. The receptors originated from a woman aged 40 to 55 with Graves' ophthalmopathy.

V and J are TRBV6-2 or TRBV6-3 and TRBJ2-5; tentatively, D is TRBD2 (5 bases). The CDR3 covers 16 residues. Per the germline V gene, CDR1 is MNHEY and CDR2 is SVGEGT. With 3 bases removed from V and 2 bases from J, the gap between germline ends came to 16 bases. DNA for the CDR3: TGTGCCAGCAGTTATTATTTGAGGGCTAATCAAGAGACCCAGTACTTC. This codes for CASSYYLRANQETQYF.

This clonotype was recorded at least ten times. The chain carries TRBV3-1 and TRBJ2-4; D uncertain. The CDR3 has 15 residues. Germline V CDR1 and CDR2: LGHDT, YNNKEL (reference sequence). V was trimmed by 0 bases and J by 0 bases, leaving 6 bases between them. CDR3 loop: CASSQEGLAKNIQYF. CDR3 bases: TGTGCCAGCAGCCAAGAAGGGCTAGCCAAAAACATTCAGTACTTC.

In its sample, this clonotype was seen many times. Written as DNA, the CDR3 is TGTGCCAGCAGTTATCCCGGGACAGCTGGCCATCAGCCCCAGCATTTT. It yields the protein CASSYPGTAGHQPQHF. The chain joins TRBV6-2 or TRBV6-3 to TRBJ1-5, with 7 nucleotides matching TRBD1. The CDR3 spans 16 residues. CDR1 is MNHEY, CDR2 SVGEGT, per germline. The ends lost 3 bases at V and 5 bases at J; junction bases unmatched: 10.

This clonotype was seen repeatedly, ten times or more. This sequence joins TRBV12-3 or TRBV12-4 and TRBJ2-5, with 8 bases matching TRBD1. V lost 4 bases to trimming and J lost 4 bases; unmatched junction nucleotides: 5. CDR3 length equals 14 residues. The CDR3 nucleotides read TGTGCCAGCAGTTACAGGGGGGAGAGAGAGACCCAGTACTTC. Protein product: CASSYRGERETQYF.

This clonotype was found many times. At one of its ends the junction is not consistent with the germline gene, which may arise from a read error. The chain uses TRBV20-1 and TRBJ2-3, with D possibly matching TRBD2 (6 bases). CDR3 length equals 13 residues. Germline-derived CDR1 and CDR2 are DFQATT and SNEGSKA (reference sequence). As DNA, the CDR3 is TGCAGCGCTAGAGAACGACTAGCAGATACGCAGTATTTT. Encoded protein: CSARERLADTQYF.

In this sample, this clonotype turned up many times. V is TRBV12-3 or TRBV12-4 and J is TRBJ2-6; D gene ambiguous. The V end lost 7 bases, the J end lost 2 bases, and 6 bases lay between the germline ends. The CDR3 covers 13 residues. The CDR3 nucleotides are TGTGCCAGCACTGCAACTGGGGCCAACGTCCTGACTTTC. Its translation: CASTATGANVLTF.

The chain couples TRBV25-1 to TRBJ1-5; the D is unclear. CDR3 length: 15 amino acids. V gave up 5 bases and J gave up 0 bases, with 11 bases separating them. Per germline, CDR1 MGHDK and CDR2 SYGVNS. The CDR3 region has the DNA TGTGCCAGCAGTTCCACAGCACCTAGCAATCAGCCCCAGCATTTT. Protein sequence: CASSSTAPSNQPQHF.

This clonotype was recorded many times. The V call is TRBV6-2 or TRBV6-3, the J call TRBJ1-1, with 8 bases identical to TRBD1. This CDR3 contains 14 residues. V was pared by 6 bases and J by 7 bases, with 10 bases of the junction left unmatched. Germline lookup yields CDR1 MNHEY and CDR2 SVGEGT. CDR3 nucleotide sequence: TGTGCCAGCAGACCCCCCCGGGACAGGATTGAAGCTTTCTTT. This codes for CASRPPRDRIEAFF.

CDR3 region: CAWSPGPQETQYF. The CDR3 DNA follows: TGTGCCTGGAGTCCGGGACCTCAAGAGACCCAGTACTTC. This chain uses TRBV30 with TRBJ2-5; TRBD1 or TRBD2 may be the D gene (5 bases each). Germline V gene data show CDR1 as GTSNPN and CDR2 as SVGIG (reference sequence). The CDR3 contains 13 residues. Trimming cost V 2 bases and J 2 bases, with 9 bases left between them.

V usage is TRBV30 and J usage is TRBJ1-5; no clear D gene. This CDR3 is built from 12 residues. Germline CDR1 reads GTSNPN; CDR2 reads SVGIG (reference sequence). The ends were cut back, 2 bases at V and 7 bases at J, with 9 bases in the middle. The CDR3 protein is CAWSNLGQPQHF. In DNA, the CDR3 is TGTGCCTGGAGTAACCTCGGGCAGCCCCAGCATTTT.

This clonotype was recorded at least ten times. The genes are TRBV11-2 and TRBJ1-2; D is unclear. The germline V gene has CDR1 SGHAT and CDR2 FQNNGV. The CDR3 spans 14 residues. V lost 2 bases and J lost 8, with 15 bases in between. CDR3 in DNA: TGTGCCAGCAGCTTACGGGGAAGGGTCGTCGGCTACACCTTC. This gives the protein CASSLRGRVVGYTF.

The V gene is TRBV12-3 or TRBV12-4, the J gene TRBJ1-1, with D possibly TRBD1 on 6 matching bases. The CDR3 is 14 amino acids. V dropped 7 bases and J dropped 1 base, with 13 bases sitting between them. CDR3 sequence (DNA): TGTGCCAGCACCCAGGGGAATGGGAACACTGAAGCTTTCTTT. It yields the protein CASTQGNGNTEAFF.